The present TCR beta chain was sequenced within a study of T cell repertoires in cytomegalovirus infection. As to this clonotype: The antigen remains unidentified.

Study findings and constraints: Of the TCR beta families, the public ones yielded a cumulative frequency that identified carriers of CMV plus the relevant HLA.

From the reads, TCRdb called clonotypes with MiXCR, one entry per CDR3 protein. The sample lists fewer than 550,000 distinct CDR3 sequences; about 30% were seen once. Sequenced: PBMCs. The TCR was taken from a human donor in good health (CMV status not recorded). Some clones in this sample may be carry-over from other donors' samples.

CDR3 protein: CASSQVGRERSYEQYF. The DNA of the CDR3 is TGCGCCAGCAGCCAAGTGGGGCGGGAGCGGTCCTACGAGCAGTACTTC. This chain connects TRBV4-1 to TRBJ2-7; 7 nucleotides align to TRBD2. J gave up 1 base and V 1 base, and 7 bases lay outside the gene matches. In germline, CDR1 is MGHRA, CDR2 YSYEKL. The CDR3 contains 16 residues.